These 6 T cell receptor beta chains share one sample of origin, sequenced in a study of regulatory T cells in long-lasting Graves disease. The time point was: newly diagnosed GD, antithyroid drugs for less than 3 months. There was RNA extracted from PBMCs, and the TCR library was made from it. Assembly of TCR beta libraries relied on iRepertoire HTBI primers together with Arm-PCR of CDR3 regions. TCRdb re-derived calls from the multiplex PCR reads in MiXCR, one entry per CDR3 protein. This sample has over 500,000 distinct CDR3 sequences, with around 15% found just once. These same data were also listed under a study on T cells in Graves' hyperthyroidism and ophthalmopathy.

The sample consisted of peripheral blood mononuclear cells (PBMCs), taken at new diagnosis, from a patient treated with antithyroid drugs. The source of these receptors is a woman younger than 45 with Graves disease.

This clonotype was recorded a few times. This may be a read error: a much more frequent sequence differs by one nucleotide. J is TRBJ2-7 and V is TRBV3-1; TRBD2 is a possible D gene (6 bases). The length of the CDR3 is 12 residues. Germline CDR1 LGHDT, CDR2 YNNKEL (reference sequence). V was pared by 3 bases and J by 5 bases, with 8 bases between. CDR3 nucleotide sequence: TGTGCCAGCAGCCAGGGGAGGCACGAGCAGTACTTC. Translating gives CASSQGRHEQYF.

This clonotype was seen repeatedly, ten times or more. CDR3 residues: CASSFSSRGLNTEAFF. As DNA, the CDR3 is TGTGCCAGCAGTTTCTCATCAAGGGGCCTGAACACTGAAGCTTTCTTT. This chain uses TRBV28 with TRBJ1-1; D perhaps matches TRBD1 (5 bases). Germline CDR1 reads MDHEN; CDR2 reads SYDVKM. The CDR3 is 16 amino acids. Trimming cost V 3 bases and J 0 bases, with 14 bases left between them.

This clonotype was detected many times. The CDR3 DNA reads as TGTGCCAGCAGCTACGGCGGGGGACTCCAAGAGACCCAGTACTTC. It specifies CASSYGGGLQETQYF. The chain links TRBV7-2 to TRBJ2-5, with 7 bases identical to TRBD2. V lost 4 bases and J lost 1; bases outside the gene matches: 6. Germline V lookup: CDR1 SGHTA, CDR2 FQGNSA. CDR3 length: 15 residues.

This clonotype showed up just once. The chain combines TRBV6-1 with TRBJ2-2; 11 nucleotides agree with TRBD2. CDR3 length: 16 amino acids. Losses at the gene ends were 8 bases for V and 0 bases for J; bases not matched to a gene: 5. Germline values: CDR1 MNHNS, CDR2 SASEGT. The chain's CDR3 is CASLRTSGPNTGELFF. The CDR3 DNA follows: TGTGCCAGCCTACGGACTAGCGGGCCGAACACCGGGGAGCTGTTTTTT.

This clonotype was recorded at least ten times. This chain uses TRBV6-1 with TRBJ2-1; 8 nucleotides line up with TRBD2. The CDR3 runs to 14 residues. Germline V gene data show CDR1 as MNHNS and CDR2 as SASEGT. The V and J ends lost 10 bases and 8 bases, in that order; junction bases with no gene match: 13. CDR3 DNA: TGTGCCACCCGACGGGTAGCGGGGCTGCATGAGCAGTTCTTC. Protein product: CATRRVAGLHEQFF.

In this sample, this clonotype turned up a few times. The chain joins TRBV28 to TRBJ2-6; TRBD1 might be the D (5 bases). CDR3 length: 16 residues. V lost 6 bases and J 1 base, leaving 13 bases between the germline ends. CDR1 is MDHEN and CDR2 is SYDVKM in the germline V gene. The CDR3 nucleotides are TGTGCCAGCAGATCAGAGCAGGGATCTGGGGCCAACGTCCTGACTTTC. It translates to CASRSEQGSGANVLTF.